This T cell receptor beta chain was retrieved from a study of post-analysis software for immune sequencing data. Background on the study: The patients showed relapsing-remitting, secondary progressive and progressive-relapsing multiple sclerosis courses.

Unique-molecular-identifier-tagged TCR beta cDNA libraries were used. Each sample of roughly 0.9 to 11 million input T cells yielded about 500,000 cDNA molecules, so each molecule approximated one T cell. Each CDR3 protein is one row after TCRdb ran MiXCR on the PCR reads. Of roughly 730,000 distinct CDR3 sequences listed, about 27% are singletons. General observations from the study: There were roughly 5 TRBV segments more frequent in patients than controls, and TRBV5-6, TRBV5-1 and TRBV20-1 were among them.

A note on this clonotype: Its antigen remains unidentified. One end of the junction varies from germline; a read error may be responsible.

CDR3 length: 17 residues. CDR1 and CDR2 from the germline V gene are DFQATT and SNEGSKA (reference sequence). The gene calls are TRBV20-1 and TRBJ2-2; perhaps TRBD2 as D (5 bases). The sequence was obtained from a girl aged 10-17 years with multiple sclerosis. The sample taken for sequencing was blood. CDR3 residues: CSARDTGIRANTGERFF. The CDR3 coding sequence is TGCAGTGCTAGAGATACCGGGATCCGAGCGAACACCGGGGAGCGGTTTTTT.